This TCR beta chain is from a study of blood T cell repertoires in COVID-19. Study-wide background: Italy, Spain and the United States were the sources of the convalescent and acute COVID-19 samples.

Assay used: immunoSEQ multiplex PCR; TCRdb lists only in-frame clones, some missing. The sample has approximately 170,000 clones, around four fifths seen once. The CDR3 has 15 amino acids. The V and J ends lost 1 base and 3 bases, in that order; junction bases with no gene match: 4. In germline, CDR1 is SGHVS, CDR2 FNYEAQ. The sequencing input was PBMCs or T cells enriched from blood (not recorded which). This clonotype was obtained from a woman aged 45 to 65 in a cohort exposed to, infected with or recovered from COVID-19 (not recorded which). This chain connects TRBV7-6 to TRBJ2-7; 9 bases line up with TRBD2. The CDR3 sequence: CASSLELAGYYEQYF. DNA for the CDR3: TGTGCCAGCAGCTTAGAACTAGCGGGTTACTACGAGCAGTACTTC.